The T cell receptor (beta chain) described here comes from a study of T cell clonality in common variable immunodeficiency. This clone was counted many times. The sequenced fragment ends 3 residues before the CDR3 boundary, so the rest is inferred from the germline J gene. Generated by immunoSEQ multiplex PCR, the TCRdb table keeps only in-frame clones and is missing some. Listed for the sample are over 35,000 clones, none seen a single time. The CDR3 contains 15 residues. V was shortened by 1 base and J by 6 bases, with 16 bases between the two germline ends. Germline V lookup: CDR1 SGHDN, CDR2 FVKESK.

V gene TRBV14 combines with J gene TRBJ2-7; tentatively, D is TRBD2 (6 bases). The sequence was obtained from a person between 18 and 69 years old in good health. Specimen: peripheral blood mononuclear cells. CDR3 amino acids: CASSQGLRDNGEQYF. The sequenced CDR3 bases are TGTGCCAGCAGCCAAGGCTTGCGGGATAATGGCGAG. The variable domain in full, with the rest retrieved from reference TRBV14 and TRBJ2-7, is EAGVTQFPSHSVIEKGQTVTLRCDPISGHDNLYWYRRVMGKEIKFLLHFVKESKQDESGMPNNRFLAERTGGTYSTLKVQPAELEDSGVYFCASSQGLRDNGEQYFGPGTRLTVT.